This T cell receptor beta chain was sequenced for a study of blood T cell repertoires in COVID-19. Across the study: COVID-19 samples collected from the United States, Italy and Spain covered acute and convalescent phases. T cells, B-cell-depleted T cells, or PBMCs provided the cDNA or gDNA that served as material.

Authors' analysis steps: Estimation of nucleated cell counts was performed using reference gene primer amplification. Using immunoSEQ multiplex PCR, the repertoire was profiled, and TCRdb retains in-frame clones only, with some absent. The V and J calls and the clone size are those of that table, but D and trimming were determined from the DNA. The sample carries more than 400,000 clones, around 85% recorded once. The V gene's germline CDR1 is MNHEY and CDR2 SVGEGT. V trimming: 0 bases; J trimming: 0 bases; junction bases outside the gene matches: 4. CDR3 length: 16 amino acids. Sequenced input: peripheral blood. The receptor was derived from a human donor in a cohort sampled during active COVID-19. This chain links TRBV6-2 or TRBV6-3 with TRBJ1-2, with TRBD1 matching 7 bases. The CDR3: CASSYSTGTANYGYTF. The CDR3, as DNA: TGTGCCAGCAGTTACTCGACCGGGACAGCTAACTATGGCTACACCTTC.